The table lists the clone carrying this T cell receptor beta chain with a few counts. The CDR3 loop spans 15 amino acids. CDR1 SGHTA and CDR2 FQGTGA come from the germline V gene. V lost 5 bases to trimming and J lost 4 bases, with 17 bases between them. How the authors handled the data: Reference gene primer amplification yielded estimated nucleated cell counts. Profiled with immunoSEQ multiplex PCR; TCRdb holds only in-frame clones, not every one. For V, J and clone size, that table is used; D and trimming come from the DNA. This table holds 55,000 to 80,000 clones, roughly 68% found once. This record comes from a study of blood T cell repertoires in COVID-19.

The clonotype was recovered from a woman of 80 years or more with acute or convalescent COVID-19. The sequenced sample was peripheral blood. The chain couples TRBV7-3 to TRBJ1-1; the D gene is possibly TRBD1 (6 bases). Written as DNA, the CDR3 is TGTGCCAGCAGCCCTGTGGGAGGGGGGGGCACTGAAGCTTTCTTT. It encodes CASSPVGGGGTEAFF.